The sequence of this T cell receptor beta chain was determined in a study of blood T cells in healthy people across ages. The study recruited healthy Caucasian donors from Russia who were aged about 6 to 90. Roughly 9.2 milliliters of peripheral blood were drawn from each donor into EDTA-treated tubes. A remark on this clonotype: Its target is not known.

It was with a sample-barcoded 5' primer and a J-beta primer mix that a second PCR of about 6 to 11 cycles was run. Each cDNA molecule was tagged by a template-switch adaptor with 12 random nucleotides. One entry per CDR3 protein results from TCRdb running MiXCR on the 5' RACE reads. Of 850,000 to 1,000,000 distinct CDR3 sequences in the sample, approximately 50% are singletons; the top ten hold around a fifth. Study outcomes and limitations: Because sorting was not performed, PBMCs prevented conclusive naive versus antigen-experienced comparison.

V was clipped by 6 bases and J by 4 bases; unmatched bases: 5. The CDR3 runs to 14 residues. Per germline, CDR1 SNHLY and CDR2 FYNNEI. Sequencing input: blood. The chain employs TRBV2 and TRBJ2-7; the match to TRBD2 covers 11 bases. This clonotype was sampled from a woman aged 60-70 years in good health. CDR3 DNA: TGTGCCAGCAGGGGGACTAGCGGAGTATACGAGCAGTACTTC. This codes for CASRGTSGVYEQYF.